This TCR beta chain was sequenced for a study of T cell changes during pregnancy in multiple sclerosis. Only in-frame clones appear in the TCRdb table, and some are missing; sequencing was by immunoSEQ multiplex PCR. The sample lists over 40,000 clones, under 90% occurring once. There are 17 residues in the CDR3. J lost 6 bases, V lost 5 bases, and 9 bases had no gene match. Germline CDR1 MNHEY, CDR2 SMNVEV (reference sequence). The TCR originated in a female donor in good health, enrolled as a control in a pregnancy study. The V gene is TRBV27, the J gene TRBJ2-1, with 14 bases lining up with TRBD2. Here the sequenced sample was peripheral blood, taken in the second trimester of pregnancy. The CDR3 spells CASSPRLAGGPGNEQFF. The CDR3 DNA follows: TGTGCCAGCAGTCCGAGACTAGCGGGGGGGCCGGGCAATGAGCAGTTCTTC.